This record looks at one TCR beta chain sequence and its context. Here immunoSEQ multiplex PCR was the method, and the copy in TCRdb shows in-frame clones only, minus some. Here the sample spans about 290,000 clones, around nine tenths being singletons. Germline V gene sequence: CDR1 SGHTA, CDR2 FQGNSA. There are 17 residues in the CDR3. With V trimmed by 1 base and J by 8 bases, 6 bases remained unmatched. The sample is drawn from a study of blood T cell repertoires in COVID-19. The receptor was derived from a woman aged 40 to 49 who had recovered from COVID-19. V is TRBV7-2 and J is TRBJ2-1; 15 positions match TRBD2. Sequencing was done on a sample of PBMCs or T cells enriched from blood (not recorded which). CDR3 sequence reads: CASSLEGTSGRLYEQFF. As DNA, the CDR3 is TGTGCCAGCAGCTTAGAAGGGACTAGCGGGAGGTTGTATGAGCAGTTCTTC.